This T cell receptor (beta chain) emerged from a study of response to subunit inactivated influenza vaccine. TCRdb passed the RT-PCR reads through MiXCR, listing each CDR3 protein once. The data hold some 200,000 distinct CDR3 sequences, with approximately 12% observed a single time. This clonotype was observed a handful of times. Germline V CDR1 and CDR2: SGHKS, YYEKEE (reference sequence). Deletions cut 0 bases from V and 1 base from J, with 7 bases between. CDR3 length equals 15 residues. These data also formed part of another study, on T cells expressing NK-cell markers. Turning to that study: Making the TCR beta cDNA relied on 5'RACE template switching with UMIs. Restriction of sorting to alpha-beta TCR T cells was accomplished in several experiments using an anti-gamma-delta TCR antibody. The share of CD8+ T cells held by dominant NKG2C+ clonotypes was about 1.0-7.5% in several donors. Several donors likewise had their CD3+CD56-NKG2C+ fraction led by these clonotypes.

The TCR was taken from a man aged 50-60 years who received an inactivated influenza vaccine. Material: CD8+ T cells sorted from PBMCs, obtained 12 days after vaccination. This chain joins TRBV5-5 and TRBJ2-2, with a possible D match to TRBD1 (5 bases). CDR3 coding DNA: TGTGCCAGCAGCTTGGAGACAGTGAACACCGGGGAGCTGTTTTTT. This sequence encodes CASSLETVNTGELFF. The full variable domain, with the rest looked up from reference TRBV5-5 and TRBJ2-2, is DAGVTQSPTHLIKTRGQQVTLRCSPISGHKSVSWYQQVLGQGPQFIFQYYEKEERGRGNFPDRFSARQFPNYSSELNVNALLLGDSALYLCASSLETVNTGELFFGEGSRLTVL.